The 22 T cell receptor beta chains below were found in one sample sequenced in a study of blood T cells in healthy people across ages. The use of a sample-barcoded 5' primer and a J-beta primer mix characterized a second PCR of 7 to 11 cycles. One entry per CDR3 protein results from TCRdb running MiXCR on the 5' RACE reads. Of about 670,000 distinct CDR3 sequences listed, around 52% are singletons. Sequenced sample: blood. The receptors originated from a woman of 80 years or more in good health.

On this clonotype itself: Possible read error: a much larger clone is one base away. The V gene is TRBV11-2, the J gene TRBJ2-1; 7 positions agree with TRBD1. Germline values: CDR1 SGHAT, CDR2 FQNNGV. This CDR3 is built from 15 residues. The trim removed 5 bases at V and 1 base at J, leaving 5 bases unmatched. This chain's CDR3 is CASSLDRDSYNEQFF. The DNA of the CDR3 is TGTGCCAGCAGCCTTGACAGGGATTCCTACAATGAGCAGTTCTTC.

The gene calls are TRBV3-1 and TRBJ1-3; no clear D gene. The CDR3 has 13 residues. Trimming shortened V by 1 base and J by 5 bases, and 6 bases separated the two germline ends. From germline, CDR1 is LGHDT and CDR2 YNNKEL (reference sequence). CDR3 region: CASSQGRRNTIYF. CDR3 DNA sequence: TGTGCCAGCAGCCAAGGGAGGAGAAACACCATATATTTT. Looking up the rest from reference TRBV3-1 and TRBJ1-3 gives the full variable domain: DTAVSQTPKYLVTQMGNDKSIKCEQNLGHDTMYWYKQDSKKFLKIMFSYNNKELIINETVPNRFSPKSPDKAHLNLHINSLELGDSAVYFCASSQGRRNTIYFGEGSWLTVV.

The V call is TRBV27, the J call TRBJ2-1, with 8 bases that match TRBD2. The J call may be incorrect, as the DNA end agrees better with TRBJ2-7. CDR1 MNHEY and CDR2 SMNVEV come from the germline V gene (reference sequence). The CDR3 is 17 residues long. DNA for the CDR3: TGTGCCAGCAGTTGGGGGGGACTAAGCGGGAGCTACAATGAGCAGTACTTC. Translating gives CASSWGGLSGSYNEQYF.

The genes are TRBV20-1 and TRBJ2-4, with D hard to call. The V end was cut by 6 bases, the J end by 0 bases, with 15 bases between. Per the germline V gene, CDR1 is DFQATT and CDR2 is SNEGSKA (reference sequence). CDR3 size: 15 residues. CDR3 in amino acids: CSAPTGRTAKNIQYF. The CDR3 DNA sequence: TGCAGTGCCCCAACCGGACGGACAGCCAAAAACATTCAGTACTTC.

V and J are TRBV28 and TRBJ2-7; 10 bases are a match to TRBD1. Germline V gene sequence: CDR1 MDHEN, CDR2 SYDVKM. V was pared by 8 bases and J by 4 bases, with 11 bases of the junction left unmatched. CDR3 length: 15 amino acids. Written as DNA, the CDR3 is TGTGCCAGCCCTCCGCCGGGACAGGGGTTTTACGAGCAGTACTTC. Residues: CASPPPGQGFYEQYF.

A word on this clonotype: A much larger clone is a single base away; this may be a read error. The chain joins TRBV2 to TRBJ2-1; possibly TRBD2 for D (5 bases). The J call could be wrong; TRBJ2-7 is a better fit for the DNA end. The CDR3 extends over 14 amino acids. CDR1 SNHLY and CDR2 FYNNEI come from the germline V gene. The CDR3 DNA reads TGTGCCAGCAGTGAAGCCGGGGTCTACAATGAGCAGTACTTC. It translates to CASSEAGVYNEQYF.

Worth noting for this clonotype: This sequence may be a read error, since a much larger clone differs from it by one base. This chain links TRBV9 with TRBJ2-1; D possibly corresponds to TRBD2 (7 bases). CDR1 is SGDLS, CDR2 YYNGEE, per germline. The CDR3 sequence is 15 residues long. V lost 0 bases, J lost 13 bases, and 20 bases lay in between. The CDR3 DNA is TGTGCCAGCAGCGTAGGAGTCGGGGGGCAAGAGACCCAGTTCTTC. Encoded protein: CASSVGVGGQETQFF.

This clonotype has just a few counts. The chain recombines TRBV30 with TRBJ1-4, with a possible D match to TRBD1 (6 bases). The CDR3 length is 14 residues. Germline CDR1 and CDR2: GTSNPN and SVGIG (reference sequence). V lost 2 bases and J lost 7, with 14 bases in between. CDR3 protein: CAWSTYREGEKLFF. The CDR3 DNA follows: TGTGCCTGGAGTACCTACAGGGAGGGTGAAAAACTGTTTTTT.

This chain joins TRBV27 and TRBJ1-1; the D is unclear. This CDR3 has 14 residues. V lost 5 bases and J 5 bases, leaving 15 bases between the germline ends. Germline-derived CDR1 and CDR2 are MNHEY and SMNVEV (reference sequence). CDR3 protein: CASSPPRDRTEAFF. CDR3 DNA sequence: TGTGCCAGCAGTCCCCCCCGGGATAGGACTGAAGCTTTCTTT.

Worth noting for this clonotype: A much larger clone differs by one base, so this may be a read error. The chain carries TRBV2 and TRBJ2-1; 8 bases are shared with TRBD2. Near its end, the DNA agrees better with TRBJ2-7, so the J call may be wrong. The CDR3 covers 16 residues. From germline, CDR1 is SNHLY and CDR2 FYNNEI. As DNA, the CDR3 is TGTGCCAGCAGTGAACTCCTAGCGGGCGTCTACAATGAGCAGTACTTC. As protein: CASSELLAGVYNEQYF.

This rearrangement joins TRBV20-1 to TRBJ2-6, with D perhaps matching TRBD1 or TRBD2 (5 bases each). This CDR3 is 15 amino acids long. The germline gives CDR1 DFQATT, CDR2 SNEGSKA (reference sequence). The V and J ends lost 3 bases and 2 bases respectively, with 11 bases between them. The CDR3 spells CSASEGSTGANVLTF. As DNA, the CDR3 is TGCAGTGCTAGTGAGGGGAGCACTGGGGCCAACGTCCTGACTTTC.

The chain carries TRBV3-1 and TRBJ2-5; D is possibly TRBD2 (6 bases). V was pared by 3 bases and J by 11 bases, with 22 bases between. Per germline, CDR1 LGHDT and CDR2 YNNKEL (reference sequence). The CDR3 is made up of 15 amino acids. The CDR3 is CASSQDGTPGNEQYF. As DNA, the CDR3 is TGTGCCAGCAGCCAGGACGGGACTCCCGGCAATGAGCAGTACTTC.

This clonotype was seen at least ten times. V and J are TRBV12-3 or TRBV12-4 and TRBJ2-1, with 10 positions matching TRBD2. The CDR3 sequence is 14 residues long. After removal of 3 bases from V and 15 bases from J, the junction contained 11 bases not matched to a gene. CDR3 loop: CASSFWLAGASPFF. The CDR3 DNA sequence: TGTGCCAGCAGTTTCTGGCTAGCGGGGGCCTCGCCGTTCTTC.

This clonotype was found many times. This chain joins TRBV5-1 and TRBJ2-5, with 13 bases that match TRBD2. The germline V gene encodes CDR1 SGHRS and CDR2 YFSETQ. V gave up 5 bases and J gave up 5 bases; unmatched junction bases: 6. The CDR3 extends over 15 amino acids. CDR3 nucleotides: TGCGCCAGCAGATCGGGACTAGCGGGACCTGAGACCCAGTACTTC. This codes for CASRSGLAGPETQYF.

The chain links TRBV28 to TRBJ2-3, with 8 bases identical to TRBD2. Germline trimming cut 4 bases from V and 6 bases from J; bases unmatched to any gene: 9. Germline loops: CDR1 MDHEN, CDR2 SYDVKM. This CDR3 spans 15 amino acids. The CDR3 nucleotides are TGTGCCAGCAGTTCCCCCCGGGGGGGATTGGATACGCAGTATTTT. This encodes CASSSPRGGLDTQYF.

At least ten counts were recorded for this clonotype. The chain has TRBV5-1 and TRBJ2-3; TRBD2 aligns across 13 bases. CDR1 SGHRS and CDR2 YFSETQ come from the germline V gene. J was trimmed by 4 bases and V by 4 bases; bases with no gene match: 9. The CDR3 contains 17 residues. CDR3 protein: CASSRVPGTSGADTQYF. In DNA, the CDR3 is TGCGCCAGCAGCCGCGTACCCGGGACTAGCGGGGCAGATACGCAGTATTTT.

This clonotype has a handful of counts. This may arise from a read error, as a much more abundant clone is one base away. The gene calls are TRBV7-3 and TRBJ2-5; D possibly corresponds to TRBD1 (6 bases). Trimming removed 2 bases from V and 11 bases from J, with 18 bases in between. CDR1 and CDR2 from the germline V gene are SGHTA and FQGTGA. The CDR3 runs to 14 residues. CDR3 bases: TGTGCCAGCAGCTTAGGGATGGGGGACAATGAGCAGTACTTC. Its protein is CASSLGMGDNEQYF.

This clonotype was seen a single time. The chain links TRBV7-2 to TRBJ2-1; the match to TRBD2 covers 9 bases. V gave up 8 bases and J gave up 4 bases; unmatched junction bases: 6. Germline CDR1 reads SGHTA; CDR2 reads FQGNSA. The CDR3 runs 14 residues. CDR3 bases: TGTGCCAGCCTGGGGACTAGCAAATACAATGAGCAGTTCTTC. Residues: CASLGTSKYNEQFF.

This chain connects TRBV7-2 to TRBJ2-5, with a weak D call TRBD1 (6 bases). The CDR3 is made up of 13 amino acids. Between the trimmed V and J ends, which lost 4 bases and 11 bases, there was a span of 17 bases. Germline V gene sequence: CDR1 SGHTA, CDR2 FQGNSA. CDR3: CASSWGQGYAQYF. In DNA, the CDR3 is TGTGCCAGCAGCTGGGGACAAGGCTACGCGCAGTACTTC.

The chain joins TRBV23-1 to TRBJ1-2; D unclear. TRBV23-1 is an open reading frame, and its role is uncertain. The CDR3 extends over 14 amino acids. V was clipped by 5 bases and J by 4 bases, with 14 bases between them. This CDR3 reads CASSMDPPIYGYTF. In DNA form, the CDR3 reads TGCGCCAGCAGTATGGACCCCCCAATCTATGGCTACACCTTC.

Comments on this clonotype: A much larger clone differs from this one at a single base, so this may be a read error. The chain links TRBV29-1 to TRBJ2-7; D is uncertain. The CDR3 is 10 amino acids. V lost 6 bases, J lost 7 bases, and 10 bases lay in between. Germline-derived CDR1 and CDR2 are SQVTM and ANQGSEA. In DNA, the CDR3 is TGCAGCGTGGAGTACAATGAGCAGTACTTC. Amino acid sequence: CSVEYNEQYF.

The rearrangement links TRBV27 to TRBJ2-1; D may be TRBD2 (6 bases). Between the trimmed V and J ends, which lost 3 bases and 7 bases, there was a span of 16 bases. The CDR3 is 15 residues long. Germline-derived CDR1 and CDR2 are MNHEY and SMNVEV (reference sequence). The chain's CDR3 is CASSFAGPPSNEQFF. The CDR3 region has the DNA TGTGCCAGCAGTTTCGCGGGGCCCCCTTCGAATGAGCAGTTCTTC.